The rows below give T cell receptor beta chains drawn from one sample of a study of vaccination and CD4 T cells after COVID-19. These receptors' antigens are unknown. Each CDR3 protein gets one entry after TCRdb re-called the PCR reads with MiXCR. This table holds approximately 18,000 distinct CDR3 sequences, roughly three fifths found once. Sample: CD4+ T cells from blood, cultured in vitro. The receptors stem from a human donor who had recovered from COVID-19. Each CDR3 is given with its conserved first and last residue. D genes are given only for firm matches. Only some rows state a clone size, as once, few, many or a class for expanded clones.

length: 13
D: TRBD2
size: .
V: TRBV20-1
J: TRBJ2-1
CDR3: CSATSGSYNEQFF
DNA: TGCAGTGCTACTAGCGGCTCCTACAATGAGCAGTTCTTC

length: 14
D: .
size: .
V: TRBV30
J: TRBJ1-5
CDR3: CAWRTEGSNQPQHF
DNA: TGTGCCTGGAGGACGGAGGGGAGCAATCAGCCCCAGCATTTT

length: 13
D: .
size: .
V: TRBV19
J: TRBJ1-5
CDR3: CASSIGGIEPQHF
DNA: TGTGCCAGTAGTATTGGGGGGATTGAGCCCCAGCATTTT

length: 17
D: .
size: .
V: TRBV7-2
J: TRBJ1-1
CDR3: CASSPSGQGNMNTEAFF
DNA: TGTGCCAGCAGCCCCTCGGGGCAGGGCAACATGAACACTGAAGCTTTCTTT

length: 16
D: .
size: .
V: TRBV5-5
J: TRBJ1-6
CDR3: CASSLSGRQINSPLHF
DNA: TGTGCCAGCAGCTTGTCAGGGCGGCAGATAAATTCACCCCTCCACTTT

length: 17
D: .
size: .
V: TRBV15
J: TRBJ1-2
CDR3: CATSRDRNELRDYGYTF
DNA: TGTGCCACCAGCAGAGATCGAAATGAACTAAGGGACTATGGCTACACCTTC

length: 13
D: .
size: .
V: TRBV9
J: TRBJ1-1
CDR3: CASSVRVDTEAFF
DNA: TGTGCCAGCAGCGTCCGAGTGGACACTGAAGCTTTCTTT

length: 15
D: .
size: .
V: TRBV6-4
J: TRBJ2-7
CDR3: CASEWAYGRVYEQYF
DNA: TGTGCCAGCGAGTGGGCGTACGGGCGGGTCTACGAGCAGTACTTC

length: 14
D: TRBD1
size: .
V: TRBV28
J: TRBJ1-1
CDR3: CASSSPYRGTEAFF
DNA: TGTGCCAGCAGTTCCCCCTACAGGGGAACTGAAGCTTTCTTT

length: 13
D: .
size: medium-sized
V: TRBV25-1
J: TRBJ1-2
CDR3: CASSDRVNYGYTF
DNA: TGTGCCAGCAGTGACAGGGTTAACTATGGCTACACCTTC

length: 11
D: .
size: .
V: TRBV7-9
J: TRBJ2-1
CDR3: CASSFEREQFF
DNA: TGTGCCAGCAGCTTTGAGAGGGAGCAGTTCTTC

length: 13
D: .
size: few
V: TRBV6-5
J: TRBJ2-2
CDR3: CASSYSGTGELFF
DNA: TGTGCCAGCAGTTACTCGGGGACCGGGGAGCTGTTTTTT

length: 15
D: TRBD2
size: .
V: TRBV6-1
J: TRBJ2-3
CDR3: CASSARGGLTDTQYF
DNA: TGTGCCAGCAGTGCGCGGGGGGGACTCACAGATACGCAGTATTTT

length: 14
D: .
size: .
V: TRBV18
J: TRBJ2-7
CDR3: CASSRDHTSYEQYF
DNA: TGTGCCAGCTCACGGGACCATACTTCATACGAGCAGTACTTC

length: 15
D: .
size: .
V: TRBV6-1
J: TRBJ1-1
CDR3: CASSPWLRGVTEAFF
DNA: TGTGCCAGCAGCCCGTGGTTAAGGGGGGTAACTGAAGCTTTCTTT

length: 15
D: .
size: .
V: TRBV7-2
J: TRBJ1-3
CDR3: CASSLAGRPGNTIYF
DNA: TGTGCCAGCAGCTTAGCGGGCAGGCCTGGAAACACCATATATTTT

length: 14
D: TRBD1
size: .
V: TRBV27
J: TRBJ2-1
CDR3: CASSHRGPTGEAFF
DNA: TGTGCCAGCAGTCATAGGGGCCCTACAGGGGAAGCGTTCTTC